Sequencing of this T cell receptor beta chain was carried out in a study of shared clonotypes between healthy human individuals. The study, taken as a whole, reports: Larger richness was generally estimated for naive than memory subsets.

The CDR3 loop spans 15 amino acids. The germline gives CDR1 SEHNR, CDR2 FQNEAQ (reference sequence). V shed 8 bases and J shed 3 bases, with 18 bases lying between them. Clones were sequenced by immunoSEQ multiplex PCR, and TCRdb holds only the in-frame ones, with some missing. The sample lists about 1 million clones, approximately 72% seen once, with less than 1.5% in the top ten. Notes on this clone: Its specificity is unknown.

This receptor was taken from a young man in good health. The rearrangement links TRBV7-9 to TRBJ2-3; weak D call: TRBD2 (6 bases). Input material: memory CD4+ T cells sorted from blood. Subset indicated: CD45RA-negative fraction. In DNA, the CDR3 is TGTGCCAGCGGCCGGGGAGGTTATTCTACAGATACGCAGTATTTT. Translating gives CASGRGGYSTDTQYF. Complete variable domain (other parts from reference TRBV7-9 and TRBJ2-3): DTGVSQNPRHKITKRGQNVTFRCDPISEHNRLYWYRQTLGQGPEFLTYFQNEAQLEKSRLLSDRFSAERPKGSFSTLEIQRTEQGDSAMYLCASGRGGYSTDTQYFGPGTRLTVL.